These 9 T cell receptor beta chains were all obtained from the same sample, sequenced in a study of post-analysis software for immune sequencing data. Notes on the study in general: Higher frequency in patients than in controls was seen for five TRBV segments, with TRBV5-6, TRBV5-1 and TRBV20-1 among them.

These receptors' targets are unknown. Unique molecular identifiers were present in the TCR beta cDNA libraries. TCRdb reprocessed the PCR reads with MiXCR, giving one entry per CDR3 protein. The repertoire holds approximately 660,000 distinct CDR3 sequences, with 59% as singletons. Specimen: blood. These receptors were obtained from a girl aged 2-9 years with multiple sclerosis.

This clonotype turned up a few times. The gene calls are TRBV6-5 and TRBJ2-3; a possible D gene is TRBD2 (6 bases). Germline V gene sequence: CDR1 MNHEY, CDR2 SVGAGI. With 11 bases removed from V and 0 bases from J, the gap between germline ends came to 18 bases. The CDR3 consists of 15 residues. The CDR3 region has the DNA TGTGCCGTCGGCCGGAGGGCACAAAGCACAGATACGCAGTATTTT. It specifies CAVGRRAQSTDTQYF.

The chain recombines TRBV4-1 with TRBJ2-1; D call uncertain. The CDR3 runs 13 residues. Trimming removed 1 base at V and 7 bases at J, with 8 bases between. CDR1 is MGHRA, CDR2 YSYEKL, per germline. The CDR3 region has the DNA TGCGCCAGCAGCCAAGTCAGCGAGAATGAGCAGTTCTTC. Translated: CASSQVSENEQFF.

This clonotype occurred once. This chain links TRBV7-2 with TRBJ2-4, with D possibly called TRBD1 or TRBD2 (5 bases each). The germline gives CDR1 SGHTA, CDR2 FQGNSA. Trimming stripped 4 bases from V and 4 bases from J, with 14 bases between. This CDR3 contains 15 residues. CDR3 nucleotide sequence: TGTGCCAGCAGCTCCCAATCTGGGGGTAAAAACATTCAGTACTTC. Its translation: CASSSQSGGKNIQYF.

The V call is TRBV20-1, the J call TRBJ2-1; 7 bases line up with TRBD1. The CDR3 consists of 12 residues. The germline V gene encodes CDR1 DFQATT and CDR2 SNEGSKA (reference sequence). The V and J ends lost 7 bases and 5 bases, in that order; junction bases with no gene match: 5. CDR3 loop: CSEQGQNNEQFF. The CDR3, as DNA: TGCAGTGAACAGGGACAGAACAATGAGCAGTTCTTC.

This clonotype was picked up one time. The CDR3 DNA is TGTGCCAGCAGCTTAGCCAGGCAAGAGGCCCAGTACTTC. Translated, it gives CASSLARQEAQYF. The chain links TRBV7-3 to TRBJ2-7; D unclear. V dropped 2 bases and J dropped 10 bases, with 15 bases sitting between them. Germline V CDR1 and CDR2: SGHTA, FQGTGA. CDR3 length: 13 amino acids.

This clonotype was seen more than once but under ten times. A much larger clone lies one base from this, so it may be a read error. The CDR3 loop is CASSVDGTDTQYF. DNA for the CDR3: TGTGCCAGCAGCGTAGATGGCACAGATACGCAGTATTTT. The V and J genes are TRBV9 and TRBJ2-3, with D uncertain. Per the germline V gene, CDR1 is SGDLS and CDR2 is YYNGEE. V was pared by 0 bases and J by 1 base, with 3 bases between. The CDR3 runs to 13 residues. Full variable domain (remainder filled in from reference TRBV9 and TRBJ2-3): DSGVTQTPKHLITATGQRVTLRCSPRSGDLSVYWYQQSLDQGLQFLIQYYNGEERAKGNILERFSAQQFPDLHSELNLSSLELGDSALYFCASSVDGTDTQYFGPGTRLTVL.

The V gene is TRBV6-5, the J gene TRBJ2-7; D assignment may be TRBD1 or TRBD2 (5 bases each). Per the germline V gene, CDR1 is MNHEY and CDR2 is SVGAGI. The V end was cut by 8 bases, the J end by 2 bases, with 16 bases between. This CDR3 has 14 amino acids. The CDR3, as DNA: TGTGCCAGCGGTCAGCACGGGACGGCCTACGAGCAGTACTTC. Its translation is CASGQHGTAYEQYF.

This clonotype has more than one count but fewer than ten. This chain uses TRBV20-1 with TRBJ2-1; TRBD2 matches 7 bases. Unmatched junction bases numbered 10, after V lost 3 bases and J lost 2 bases. The CDR3 is 16 amino acids. The germline CDR1 and CDR2 sequences are DFQATT and SNEGSKA (reference sequence). The CDR3 protein is CSASGSGRSPYNEQFF. For the CDR3, the DNA is TGCAGTGCTAGTGGATCCGGGAGGTCCCCCTACAATGAGCAGTTCTTC.

The table lists this clonotype with a count of one. The chain combines TRBV18 with TRBJ2-2, with 8 bases aligning to TRBD1. Germline V gives CDR1 KGHSH, CDR2 LQKENI. The CDR3 loop spans 16 amino acids. V lost 3 bases and J lost 3; bases outside the gene matches: 6. As DNA, the CDR3 is TGTGCCAGCTCACCGACGGTGACAGGGGACACCGGGGAGCTGTTTTTT. This codes for CASSPTVTGDTGELFF. The entire variable domain, with the rest obtained from reference TRBV18 and TRBJ2-2, is as follows: NAGVMQNPRHLVRRRGQEARLRCSPMKGHSHVYWYRQLPEEGLKFMVYLQKENIIDESGMPKERFSAEFPKEGPSILRIQQVVRGDSAAYFCASSPTVTGDTGELFFGEGSRLTVL.